These 18 T cell receptor beta chains were all obtained from the same sample, sequenced in a study of CD8 T cells in Susac syndrome (dated by TCRdb to the late 2010s). The protocol used for the library was the immunoSEQ multiplex PCR assay. RNA was extracted using the RNeasy kit, and roughly 0.5 to 1 microgram was reverse transcribed with random hexamers. Using fastp trimming at Q25 and MiXCR clonotype assembly, TCRdb reanalyzed the public sequencing data and kept in-frame beta chains. Each entry is one CDR3 protein sequence, shown with its most common DNA and genes. The sample yields some 130,000 distinct CDR3 sequences; about 95% were counted once. Under 0.2% of the sample is in the top ten clones. Sequenced material: CD8+ T cells from PBMCs. The source is a human donor with Susac syndrome.

This chain uses TRBV4-1 with TRBJ2-2; a possible D gene is TRBD2 (5 bases). With 4 bases removed from V and 5 bases from J, the gap between germline ends came to 23 bases. The CDR3 has 18 residues. CDR1 and CDR2 (germline): MGHRA, YSYEKL. The CDR3 protein is CASSPYTSGLTGTGELFF. CDR3 nucleotide sequence: TGCGCCAGCAGCCCTTACACCTCGGGTCTAACGGGGACCGGGGAGCTGTTTTTT.

The V call is TRBV6-5, the J call TRBJ2-4, with TRBD2 identical over 7 bases. The CDR3 is 15 amino acids. Trimming took 2 bases from V and 4 from J; bases not matched to a gene: 5. Germline V gene sequence: CDR1 MNHEY, CDR2 SVGAGI. The CDR3 nucleotides read TGTGCCAGCAGTTACATCGCTAGCGGAAAAAACATTCAGTACTTC. This sequence encodes CASSYIASGKNIQYF.

The chain is built from TRBV7-2 and TRBJ1-2; 8 bases match TRBD1. V lost 7 bases, J lost 6 bases, and 10 bases stayed unmatched. CDR1 is SGHTA and CDR2 is FQGNSA in the germline V gene. CDR3 size: 14 residues. This CDR3 is CASTQSGQDHGYTF. The DNA of the CDR3 is TGTGCCAGCACCCAGTCGGGACAGGACCATGGCTACACCTTC.

The gene calls are TRBV7-9 and TRBJ2-7; 10 nucleotides agree with TRBD2. The CDR3 runs to 16 residues. The V and J ends lost 5 bases and 5 bases, in that order; junction bases with no gene match: 12. Germline V gene lookup returns CDR1 SEHNR and CDR2 FQNEAQ (reference sequence). DNA for the CDR3: TGTGCCAGCAGCACTTCATGGACTAGCGGCCCGGACGAGCAGTACTTC. As protein: CASSTSWTSGPDEQYF.

This clonotype was recorded once. The chain uses TRBV20-1 and TRBJ2-1; 9 bases are shared with TRBD2. The V and J ends lost 3 bases and 4 bases, in that order; junction bases with no gene match: 16. Germline V lookup: CDR1 DFQATT, CDR2 SNEGSKA (reference sequence). This CDR3 spans 18 amino acids. The DNA of the CDR3 is TGCAGTGCTAGGACGACTAGCGGCGAGGGCCTTACTTACAATGAGCAGTTCTTC. Its translation: CSARTTSGEGLTYNEQFF.

The V call is TRBV7-9, the J call TRBJ2-1; D is uncertain. Between the trimmed V and J ends, which lost 1 base and 8 bases, there was a span of 9 bases. Germline V gene sequence: CDR1 SEHNR, CDR2 FQNEAQ (reference sequence). The length of the CDR3 is 13 residues. The CDR3 bases are TGTGCCAGCAGCTTAGTCTTGATCTATGAGCAGTTCTTC. Protein: CASSLVLIYEQFF. Supplemented by reference TRBV7-9 and TRBJ2-1, the full variable domain reads DTGVSQNPRHKITKRGQNVTFRCDPISEHNRLYWYRQTLGQGPEFLTYFQNEAQLEKSRLLSDRFSAERPKGSFSTLEIQRTEQGDSAMYLCASSLVLIYEQFFGPGTRLTVL.

V usage is TRBV7-9 and J usage is TRBJ2-7; D is uncertain. Germline loops: CDR1 SEHNR, CDR2 FQNEAQ (reference sequence). V was shortened by 2 bases and J by 4 bases, with 9 bases between the two germline ends. The CDR3 totals 13 residues. CDR3 loop: CASSLLLEYEQYF. The DNA for the CDR3 is TGTGCCAGCAGCTTATTGCTGGAATACGAGCAGTACTTC.

The DNA of the CDR3 is TGTGCCAGCGGGGGGAAACTAAGCGGGAGTGTAGGAGATACGCAGTATTTT. Encoded protein: CASGGKLSGSVGDTQYF. The V gene is TRBV9, the J gene TRBJ2-3; TRBD2 agrees at 8 bases. V shed 7 bases and J 5 bases; nucleotides not matched to a gene: 18. Germline values: CDR1 SGDLS, CDR2 YYNGEE. CDR3 size: 17 residues.

The rearrangement uses TRBV15 and TRBJ1-2, with D possibly matching TRBD1 (5 bases). Trimming removed 1 base at V and 5 bases at J, with 17 bases between. Germline CDR1 is LNHNV and CDR2 is YYDKDF (reference sequence). The CDR3 runs to 16 residues. The CDR3 sequence is CATSRVPREVTYGYTF. In DNA form, the CDR3 reads TGTGCCACCAGCAGAGTCCCCAGGGAGGTCACGTATGGCTACACCTTC. The whole variable domain, filled in from reference TRBV15 and TRBJ1-2, reads DAMVIQNPRYQVTQFGKPVTLSCSQTLNHNVMYWYQQKSSQAPKLLFHYYDKDFNNEADTPDNFQSRRPNTSFCFLDIRSPGLGDTAMYLCATSRVPREVTYGYTFGSGTRLTVV.

J is TRBJ2-7 and V is TRBV3-1; perhaps TRBD2 as D (5 bases). The V gene's germline CDR1 is LGHDT and CDR2 YNNKEL (reference sequence). The V gene lost 0 bases and the J gene lost 3 bases, with 15 bases spanning the gap. This CDR3 is 16 amino acids long. CDR3 in amino acids: CASSQDLGREGYEQYF. In DNA form, the CDR3 reads TGTGCCAGCAGCCAAGATCTGGGTCGAGAGGGCTACGAGCAGTACTTC.

This chain uses TRBV30 with TRBJ2-5, with 9 bases lining up with TRBD2. Germline CDR1 reads GTSNPN; CDR2 reads SVGIG (reference sequence). V dropped 0 bases and J dropped 2; count of bases not matched to a gene: 4. The CDR3 is 15 residues long. CDR3 amino acids: CAWSVSAGGQETQYF. The CDR3, as DNA: TGTGCCTGGAGTGTTTCCGCGGGAGGGCAAGAGACCCAGTACTTC.

This chain uses TRBV5-6 with TRBJ2-7, with 11 bases identical to TRBD2. The ends lost 0 bases at V and 5 bases at J; junction bases unmatched: 13. Germline V gene lookup returns CDR1 SGHDT and CDR2 YYEEEE. The length of the CDR3 is 18 residues. The DNA of the CDR3 is TGTGCCAGCAGCTTGGGGACAGGACTACTAGCGGGAGCTGACGAGCAGTACTTC. It is translated as CASSLGTGLLAGADEQYF.

This chain joins TRBV25-1 and TRBJ1-2; the D gene is possibly TRBD1 (6 bases). The CDR3 is made up of 15 amino acids. Trimming removed 0 bases from V and 6 bases from J, with 14 bases in between. The germline V gene has CDR1 MGHDK and CDR2 SYGVNS. CDR3 in amino acids: CASSEYRRGQDGYTF. CDR3 nucleotide sequence: TGTGCCAGCAGTGAATATAGGCGGGGGCAGGATGGCTACACCTTC.

V and J are TRBV28 and TRBJ1-4, with 9 bases that match TRBD1. This CDR3 is 14 amino acids long. Trimming took 8 bases from V and 2 from J; bases not matched to a gene: 3. Germline V lookup: CDR1 MDHEN, CDR2 SYDVKM. CDR3 nucleotide sequence: TGTGCCAGCGGACAGGGGCTGACTAATGAAAAACTGTTTTTT. Protein sequence: CASGQGLTNEKLFF.

The rearrangement uses TRBV6-6 and TRBJ2-7; D is possibly TRBD2 (5 bases). The CDR3 has 13 residues. Between the trimmed V and J ends, which lost 7 bases and 1 base, there was a span of 11 bases. The germline CDR1 and CDR2 sequences are MNHNY and SVGAGI (reference sequence). CDR3 DNA sequence: TGTGCCAGCATTACTACGGGGTCCTACGAGCAGTACTTC. As protein: CASITTGSYEQYF.

The chain has TRBV9 and TRBJ2-7; D is possibly TRBD2 (5 bases). Germline V gives CDR1 SGDLS, CDR2 YYNGEE. Between the trimmed V and J ends, which lost 0 bases and 3 bases, there was a span of 10 bases. This CDR3 contains 14 residues. The CDR3 coding sequence is TGTGCCAGCAGCGTAGGAGGAGGTAACTACGAGCAGTACTTC. It encodes CASSVGGGNYEQYF. Based on the CDR3 plus reference TRBV9 and TRBJ2-7, the full variable domain is DSGVTQTPKHLITATGQRVTLRCSPRSGDLSVYWYQQSLDQGLQFLIQYYNGEERAKGNILERFSAQQFPDLHSELNLSSLELGDSALYFCASSVGGGNYEQYFGPGTRLTVT.

V usage is TRBV29-1 and J usage is TRBJ2-7; possibly TRBD2 for D (5 bases). CDR1 is SQVTM, CDR2 ANQGSEA, per germline. V lost 7 bases and J lost 4, with 23 bases in between. The CDR3 has 15 residues. The CDR3 sequence is CSADPHGLARYEQYF. CDR3 bases: TGCAGCGCCGACCCCCATGGGTTAGCGCGATACGAGCAGTACTTC.

The chain combines TRBV12-3 or TRBV12-4 with TRBJ2-1; TRBD2 matches 9 bases. The CDR3 is 14 amino acids. V shed 8 bases and J 8 bases; nucleotides not matched to a gene: 10. The CDR3 DNA reads as TGTGCCAGCGGCCCTAGCGGGACGGTCGATGAGCAGTTCTTC. Translation gives CASGPSGTVDEQFF.